The rows below give T cell receptor beta chains drawn from one sample of a study of blood T cell repertoires in COVID-19. Produced via immunoSEQ multiplex PCR; TCRdb's table is partial and in-frame only. The sample lists 60,000 to 100,000 clones, around nine tenths occurring once. Sequencing was carried out using peripheral blood. These receptor sequences come from a man in his fifties with active COVID-19. CDR3s include the opening cysteine and the closing phenylalanine or tryptophan. D genes are given only for firm matches. Clone size is stated in some rows and not others, as once, few, many or a class when expanded.

abundance: .
j_gene: TRBJ2-7
d_gene: TRBD1
v_gene: TRBV6-6
CDR3nt: TGTGCCAGCAGGGGCAGGACAGGGTACGAGCAGTACTTC
CDR3aa: CASRGRTGYEQYF

abundance: .
j_gene: TRBJ2-7
d_gene: .
v_gene: TRBV12-2
CDR3nt: TGTGCAAGTCCCCAGCGGGGTAGCGGGACACCGGATGGTTACGAGCAGTACTTC
CDR3aa: CASPQRGSGTPDGYEQYF

abundance: .
j_gene: TRBJ2-7
d_gene: TRBD1
v_gene: TRBV5-1
CDR3nt: TGCGCCAGCAGCTCCACCTCGACAGGGGTCAACGAGCAGTACTTC
CDR3aa: CASSSTSTGVNEQYF

abundance: .
j_gene: TRBJ1-1
d_gene: .
v_gene: TRBV10-1
CDR3nt: TGCGCCAGCAGTGCGTCGACAGTTACTGAAGCTTTCTTT
CDR3aa: CASSASTVTEAFF

abundance: .
j_gene: TRBJ1-5
d_gene: .
v_gene: TRBV18
CDR3nt: TGTGCCAGCTCACCGGGCAGGGGAGATCAGCCCCAGCATTTT
CDR3aa: CASSPGRGDQPQHF

abundance: .
j_gene: TRBJ2-5
d_gene: TRBD1
v_gene: TRBV30
CDR3nt: TGTGCCTGGAGGATTACGGGACAGGGTCGGGAGACCCAGTACTTC
CDR3aa: CAWRITGQGRETQYF

abundance: .
j_gene: TRBJ2-3
d_gene: .
v_gene: TRBV4-3
CDR3nt: TGCGCCAGCAGCCAAGACTTCACTTCCTCAGATACGCAGTATTTT
CDR3aa: CASSQDFTSSDTQYF

abundance: .
j_gene: TRBJ1-6
d_gene: .
v_gene: TRBV7-2
CDR3nt: TGTGCCAGCACCCCAGGGGCGCGGGTCATTAATTCACCCCTCCACTTT
CDR3aa: CASTPGARVINSPLHF

abundance: .
j_gene: TRBJ2-5
d_gene: .
v_gene: TRBV4-3
CDR3nt: TGCGCCAGCAGCCAAGATTCTCCCCTATCGGGGGTGGAGACCCAGTACTTC
CDR3aa: CASSQDSPLSGVETQYF

abundance: .
j_gene: TRBJ1-2
d_gene: TRBD1
v_gene: TRBV7-2
CDR3nt: TGTGCCAGCAGTTCCTACCGGCAGGGGGCTGGCTACACCTTC
CDR3aa: CASSSYRQGAGYTF

abundance: .
j_gene: TRBJ1-1
d_gene: TRBD1
v_gene: TRBV3-1/TRBV3-2
CDR3nt: TGTGCCAGCAGCCTTACAGGGGGCTACACTGAAGCTTTCTTT
CDR3aa: CASSLTGGYTEAFF

abundance: .
j_gene: TRBJ2-2
d_gene: TRBD1
v_gene: TRBV11-3
CDR3nt: TGTGCCAGCAGCTTAGTCTTGACAGGGTGGAAGACGAACACCGGGGAGCTGTTTTTT
CDR3aa: CASSLVLTGWKTNTGELFF

abundance: .
j_gene: TRBJ1-1
d_gene: .
v_gene: TRBV5-1
CDR3nt: TGCGCCAGCAGGGGACTCTCTGAAGCTTTCTTT
CDR3aa: CASRGLSEAFF

abundance: .
j_gene: TRBJ1-1
d_gene: TRBD1
v_gene: TRBV5-1
CDR3nt: TGCGCCAGCAGCTTGAGGGGACAGGGGGACACTGAAGCTTTCTTT
CDR3aa: CASSLRGQGDTEAFF

abundance: .
j_gene: TRBJ2-2
d_gene: .
v_gene: TRBV4-1
CDR3nt: TGCGCCAGCAGCCCTATCGGCAGGGGCACCGGGGAGCTGTTTTTT
CDR3aa: CASSPIGRGTGELFF

abundance: .
j_gene: TRBJ2-2
d_gene: TRBD1
v_gene: TRBV27
CDR3nt: TGTGCCAGTCGCGGGACAGGGGGTACCGGGGAGCTGTTTTTT
CDR3aa: CASRGTGGTGELFF

abundance: few
j_gene: TRBJ2-2
d_gene: .
v_gene: TRBV12-3/TRBV12-4
CDR3nt: TGTGCCAGCAAACAGGGTACCGGGGAGCTGTTTTTT
CDR3aa: CASKQGTGELFF

abundance: .
j_gene: TRBJ1-6
d_gene: TRBD1
v_gene: TRBV19
CDR3nt: TGTGCCAGTAGTGCACAGGGGGCTTCTACACCCCTCCACTTT
CDR3aa: CASSAQGASTPLHF

abundance: .
j_gene: TRBJ2-1
d_gene: .
v_gene: TRBV11-2
CDR3nt: TGTGCCAGCAGCTTAGATGTGGGGGGGCACAATGAGCAGTTCTTC
CDR3aa: CASSLDVGGHNEQFF

abundance: .
j_gene: TRBJ1-1
d_gene: TRBD1
v_gene: TRBV12-3/TRBV12-4
CDR3nt: TGTGCCAGCAGTTTGGACAGGGCGGAAGCTTTCTTT
CDR3aa: CASSLDRAEAFF

abundance: .
j_gene: TRBJ2-7
d_gene: TRBD2
v_gene: TRBV25-1
CDR3nt: TGTGCCAGCAGGCCCGGGGGGACCTACGAGCAGTACTTC
CDR3aa: CASRPGGTYEQYF

abundance: .
j_gene: TRBJ2-1
d_gene: TRBD2
v_gene: TRBV9
CDR3nt: TGTGCCAGCAGCGTTGGCCCTAGCGGGGGGGCCAATGAGCAGTTCTTC
CDR3aa: CASSVGPSGGANEQFF

abundance: .
j_gene: TRBJ2-3
d_gene: TRBD1
v_gene: TRBV25-1
CDR3nt: TGTGCCAGCAGTACAGGGGGCATTGGCACAGATACGCAGTATTTT
CDR3aa: CASSTGGIGTDTQYF

abundance: .
j_gene: TRBJ2-3
d_gene: .
v_gene: TRBV18
CDR3nt: TGTGCCAGCTCAACGGAGGTTCAGATCTACACAGATACGCAGTATTTT
CDR3aa: CASSTEVQIYTDTQYF

abundance: once
j_gene: TRBJ1-6
d_gene: .
v_gene: TRBV3-1/TRBV3-2
CDR3nt: TGTGCCAGCAGCCAAGACGGTACAGCCAGGGTAAGATATTCACCCCTCCACTTT
CDR3aa: CASSQDGTARVRYSPLHF

abundance: .
j_gene: TRBJ2-2
d_gene: TRBD1
v_gene: TRBV19
CDR3nt: TGTGCCAGTAGTATTCGGGGAGGGACAGGGAGGCCCGACGGGGAGCTGTTTTTT
CDR3aa: CASSIRGGTGRPDGELFF

abundance: .
j_gene: TRBJ1-6
d_gene: .
v_gene: TRBV11-1
CDR3nt: TGTGCCAGCAGCTTACACAGTAATTCACCCCTCCACTTT
CDR3aa: CASSLHSNSPLHF

abundance: once
j_gene: TRBJ1-1
d_gene: TRBD1
v_gene: TRBV6-5
CDR3nt: TGTGCCAGCAGTTACTCCTCAGGGGGCAACACTGAAGCTTTCTTT
CDR3aa: CASSYSSGGNTEAFF

abundance: .
j_gene: TRBJ1-5
d_gene: .
v_gene: TRBV6-1
CDR3nt: TGTGCCAGCAGTGATAACAGGGTAGGTGGGCCCCAGCATTTT
CDR3aa: CASSDNRVGGPQHF

abundance: .
j_gene: TRBJ2-7
d_gene: .
v_gene: TRBV11-2
CDR3nt: TGTGCCAGCAGCCCCTTGTTAACGCCAGGGTCGTACGAGCAGTACTTC
CDR3aa: CASSPLLTPGSYEQYF

abundance: once
j_gene: TRBJ1-2
d_gene: TRBD1
v_gene: TRBV9
CDR3nt: TGTGCCAGCAGCGCCTCAGACAGGGCGGACAACTATGGCTACACCTTC
CDR3aa: CASSASDRADNYGYTF

abundance: once
j_gene: TRBJ1-2
d_gene: TRBD1
v_gene: TRBV28
CDR3nt: TGTGCCAGCAGTTCCGACCCTGGACAGGCCCACTATGGCTACACCTTC
CDR3aa: CASSSDPGQAHYGYTF

abundance: .
j_gene: TRBJ1-2
d_gene: .
v_gene: TRBV11-2
CDR3nt: TGTGCCAGCAGCTTTCAGGTTGGCTACACCTTC
CDR3aa: CASSFQVGYTF

abundance: .
j_gene: TRBJ2-7
d_gene: TRBD2
v_gene: TRBV6-5
CDR3nt: TGTGCCAGCACGGGGGGCTACGAGCAGTACTTC
CDR3aa: CASTGGYEQYF

abundance: .
j_gene: TRBJ2-1
d_gene: .
v_gene: TRBV7-9
CDR3nt: TGTGCCAGCAGCCGGAGGGGCCGCACTTTGGAACAGTTCTTC
CDR3aa: CASSRRGRTLEQFF

abundance: .
j_gene: TRBJ2-4
d_gene: TRBD2
v_gene: TRBV15
CDR3nt: TGTGCCACCAGTCCACATCTAGCGGGCTTAGAAAACATTCAGTACTTC
CDR3aa: CATSPHLAGLENIQYF

abundance: .
j_gene: TRBJ2-2
d_gene: TRBD2
v_gene: TRBV27
CDR3nt: TGTGCCAGCAGCCGCGGACTAGCGGGGACGAACACCGGGGAGCTGTTTTTT
CDR3aa: CASSRGLAGTNTGELFF

abundance: .
j_gene: TRBJ1-1
d_gene: TRBD1
v_gene: TRBV10-3
CDR3nt: TGTGCCATAGGGAGGTCACAGGGGGCAGTGAAAACTGAAGCTTTCTTT
CDR3aa: CAIGRSQGAVKTEAFF